What follows describes a single T cell receptor (beta chain). Its antigen is not identified. The sample is drawn from a study of shared clonotypes between healthy human individuals. Overall study: Used for every donor were three CD4 naive, three CD4 memory, two CD8 naive and one CD8 memory plate. The study, taken as a whole, reports: How much donors shared clonotypes was expected to be affected by sequencing depth.

This CDR3 is 9 amino acids long. The V gene's germline CDR1 is PRHDT and CDR2 FYEKMQ (reference sequence). The ends were cut back, 5 bases at V and 8 bases at J, with 3 bases in the middle. Some clones are missing from TCRdb's copy, which holds only in-frame ones; the method was immunoSEQ multiplex PCR. Of 1.5 million to 2.5 million clones in the sample, about 95% were seen once. Naive CD8 cells lacked CD45RO and underwent positive selection for CCR7, leaving out terminally differentiated effector memory CD45RA+ cells. The study drew its donors from healthy HIV-negative adults without recent acute infections or vaccinations.

This clonotype was sampled from a man aged 18-30 years in good health. The chain recombines TRBV13 with TRBJ1-1; D is unresolved. Sequencing was carried out using naive CD8+ T cells sorted from blood. CDR3 region: CASSPEAFF. The CDR3, as DNA: TGTGCCAGCAGCCCGGAAGCTTTCTTT.